This TCR beta chain was sequenced during a study of post-analysis software for immune sequencing data. Germline V lookup: CDR1 SEHNR, CDR2 FQNEAQ (reference sequence). This CDR3 is 15 amino acids long. Whole-study findings and limits: Comparison of patients with controls showed five TRBV segments more frequent in patients, TRBV5-6, TRBV5-1 and TRBV20-1 among them. People with multiple sclerosis had a significantly lower normalized Chao1 diversity than controls did.

Turning to this clonotype: As yet, its antigen is unknown. One end of the junction varies from germline; a read error may be responsible.

cDNA libraries for TCR beta contained unique molecular identifiers. TCRdb redid the calling of the PCR reads with MiXCR, one entry per CDR3 protein. The repertoire holds hundreds of thousands of distinct CDR3 sequences, with 30% as singletons. This sequence was found in a girl between 5 and 17 years old with multiple sclerosis. V usage is TRBV7-9 and J usage is TRBJ2-5, with 8 nucleotides matching TRBD2. The tail of the sequence fits TRBJ2-7 better, so the J call may be wrong. The specimen was blood. The CDR3 DNA sequence: TGTGCCGGCAGCCCTCGGGGGGGCTATCAAGGCGAGCAGTACTTC. Its translation: CAGSPRGGYQGEQYF.